This is a list of T cell receptor beta chains from one sample in a study of shared clonotypes between healthy human individuals. Some clones are missing from TCRdb's copy, which holds only in-frame ones; the method was immunoSEQ multiplex PCR. Counted here are roughly 640,000 clones, about 74% occurring once; the ten biggest clones make up approximately 1.8%. The sequenced sample consisted of memory CD4+ T cells sorted from blood. Receptors were obtained from a woman aged 25 to 39 in good health. Each CDR3 is given without its conserved first and last residue. The order of the fields is J gene, V gene, CDR3 protein.

TRBJ1-2	TRBV6-6	ASNPRGGQGYT
TRBJ2-7	TRBV28	ASSSPGLPYEQY
TRBJ2-3	TRBV5-1	ASRMTGLTDTQY
TRBJ2-3	TRBV10-1	ASSESKLRGDADTQY
TRBJ2-1	TRBV5-1	ASSFSTSGKYNEQF
TRBJ1-1	TRBV5-1	ASSWGDGDTEAF
TRBJ2-7	TRBV18	ASSPIQGGEQY
TRBJ1-4	TRBV2	ASSEALLGTEKLF
TRBJ2-3	TRBV6-5	ASSTSEDTQY
TRBJ2-3	TRBV25-1	ASSEKVLGVTDTQY
TRBJ1-2	TRBV4-2	ASSRPGQRNYGYT
TRBJ1-2	TRBV6-1	ASSESRSFGYT
TRBJ2-1	TRBV7-8	ASSLVGGGTPNEQF
TRBJ2-7	TRBV4-1	ASSQEFRYEQY
TRBJ2-7	TRBV5-1	ASSLGTAGLEQY
TRBJ2-7	TRBV28	ASSLRTHEQY
TRBJ2-1	TRBV11-2	ASSLAEGDNEQF
TRBJ2-3	TRBV28	ASSQSGGPLGDTQY
TRBJ1-5	TRBV18	ASSPTNDQPQH
TRBJ2-1	TRBV11-3	ASSLSGTSFSNEQF
TRBJ1-2	TRBV29-1	SVVTGLNYGYT
TRBJ2-7	TRBV28	ASGTGIYEQY
TRBJ1-5	TRBV27	ASRGGLGQPQH
TRBJ1-1	TRBV7-2	ASSLAPQGGTEAF
TRBJ1-2	TRBV2	ASKPIGTGAGYT
TRBJ2-7	TRBV7-8	ASSPAVGEQY
TRBJ2-1	TRBV10-3	AIKKPGSDKNYNEQF
TRBJ2-3	TRBV6-4	ASSEMEGADTQY
TRBJ2-1	TRBV28	ASSLARFPYNEQF
TRBJ2-3	TRBV7-2	ASSLGGKQTDTQY
TRBJ2-1	TRBV19	ASSETRSSYNEQF
TRBJ2-3	TRBV5-1	ASSPFGRATDTQY
TRBJ1-2	TRBV2	ASPRFRGYT
TRBJ2-2	TRBV7-2	ASSPYISGELF
TRBJ1-5	TRBV7-7	ASSLDSNQPQH
TRBJ2-3	TRBV10-3	AIQEADTQY
TRBJ2-1	TRBV7-9	ASSFVTGAPHNEQF
TRBJ1-3	TRBV29-1	SALPPYSSGNTIY
TRBJ1-3	TRBV16	ASSQSSFSGNTIY
TRBJ2-5	TRBV21-1	ASSKTGTARETQY
TRBJ2-3	TRBV6-4	ASSSGSTDTQY
TRBJ1-2	TRBV30	AWSVPDSKGRNGYT
TRBJ2-3	TRBV6-6	ASSRGQFPDTQY
TRBJ2-3	TRBV7-3	ASSLTFTGGTDTQY
TRBJ2-5	TRBV6-6	ASSSQGLAGAH
TRBJ2-3	TRBV7-9	ASSFGQGGTDTQY
TRBJ2-2	TRBV4-1	ASSHPPGRAVDMGTGELF
TRBJ2-6	TRBV6-1	ASSVDRGGSGANVLT
TRBJ1-2	TRBV27	ASSTHWDYGYT
TRBJ2-3	TRBV28	ASSFGGNADTQY
TRBJ2-5	TRBV19	ASSISRGAGDETQY
TRBJ1-1	TRBV18	ASSPLGTETEAF
TRBJ2-1	TRBV29-1	SVEEGRERGNEQF